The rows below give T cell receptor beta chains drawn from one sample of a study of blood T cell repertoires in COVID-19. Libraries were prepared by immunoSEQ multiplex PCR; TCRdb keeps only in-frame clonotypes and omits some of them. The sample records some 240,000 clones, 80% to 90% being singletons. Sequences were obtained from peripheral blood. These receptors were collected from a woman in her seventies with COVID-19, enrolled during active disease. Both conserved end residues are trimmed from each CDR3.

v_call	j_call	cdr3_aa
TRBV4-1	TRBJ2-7	ASSRAGGRNYEQY
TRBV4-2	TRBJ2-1	ASSRRGASEEQF
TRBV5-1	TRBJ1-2	ASSLQGADGYT
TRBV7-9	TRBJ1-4	ASSARGEKLF
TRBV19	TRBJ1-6	ASSRSRDRGDSPLH
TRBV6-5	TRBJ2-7	ASSFEGAGTYEQY
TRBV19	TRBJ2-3	ASSIMGTGTDTQY
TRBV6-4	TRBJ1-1	ASSSGQGDTEAF
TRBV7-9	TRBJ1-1	ASSPQRLDRYITEAF
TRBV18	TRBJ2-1	ASSPLPGGKNEQF
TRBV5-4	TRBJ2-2	ASRRDSAGELF
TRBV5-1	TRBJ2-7	ASSRAGAPSYEQY
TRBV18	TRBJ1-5	ASSPSHAEPQH